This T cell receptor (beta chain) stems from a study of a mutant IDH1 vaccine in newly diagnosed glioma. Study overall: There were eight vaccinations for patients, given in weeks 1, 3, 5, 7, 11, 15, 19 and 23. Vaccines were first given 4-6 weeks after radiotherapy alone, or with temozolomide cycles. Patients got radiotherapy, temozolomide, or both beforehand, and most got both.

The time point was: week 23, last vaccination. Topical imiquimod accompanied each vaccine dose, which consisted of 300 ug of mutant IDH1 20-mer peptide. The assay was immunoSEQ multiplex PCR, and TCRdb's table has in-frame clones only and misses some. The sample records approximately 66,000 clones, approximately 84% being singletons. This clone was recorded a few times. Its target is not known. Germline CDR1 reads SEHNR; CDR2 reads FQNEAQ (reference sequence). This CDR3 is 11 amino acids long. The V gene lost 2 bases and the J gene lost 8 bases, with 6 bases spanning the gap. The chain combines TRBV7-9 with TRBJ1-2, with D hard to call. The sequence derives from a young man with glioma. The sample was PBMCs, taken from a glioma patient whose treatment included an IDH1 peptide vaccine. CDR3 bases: TGTGCCAGCAGCTTAAAGATGGGCTACACCTTC. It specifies CASSLKMGYTF.